This T cell receptor (beta chain) was captured by sequencing in a study of cytomegalovirus exposure and HLA in healthy donors. Study at large: Findings of an earlier analysis included more than 90 million unique TCR beta sequences from 170 million or so T cells. Most genotyped donors, 75% to 85% of roughly 400, had Caucasian-associated genetic ancestry.

Study results and limitations: A later look showed TCR association rates differing by HLA locus, highest for DRB1 and lowest for HLA-C. Previously analyzed data showed that most TCR beta V segments were productive at a frequency of about 90% or about 30%.

The PCR was carried out with 60 Vbeta primers and 13 Jbeta primers. Data came from immunoSEQ multiplex PCR; TCRdb stores just in-frame clones and leaves some out. Its clone listing holds 60,000 to 70,000 clones. As for this clone: Antigen: not known.

Sequenced material: PBMCs. The clonotype originates from a boy younger than 18 in good health and CMV-seronegative.

The CDR3 DNA sequence: TGTGCCAGCAGTGTATCCGGGACAGCGAATTCACCCCTCCACTTT. Translated, it gives CASSVSGTANSPLHF. This chain links TRBV2 with TRBJ1-6; 7 bases are a match to TRBD1. The J segment lost 7 bases and the V segment lost 4 bases, leaving 7 bases of the junction unmatched. CDR1 SNHLY and CDR2 FYNNEI come from the germline V gene. The CDR3 runs 15 residues.